This TCR beta chain emerged from a study of human T cells and chemical hapten exposure. For the study at large: Patients were mainly female, each with alopecia areata, totalis or universalis. Per-sample TCR yield variability stemmed mainly from small pooled library volume differences. Study-wide points: The formation of large CDR3 similarity clusters by expanded TCRs significantly exceeded that of controls.

In regard to this clonotype: Its antigen remains unidentified.

Trimming removed 5 bases from V and 0 bases from J, with 10 bases in between. CDR3 length equals 15 residues. Described time point: patch test 2, 6 weeks after DPC sensitization. Treatment noted: therapeutic diphenylcyclopropenone sensitization with weekly scalp DPC. In the original processing: Sample TCR totals centred on a median of about 100,000, ranging 23,224 to 690,600. TCRdb re-derived calls from the RACE reads in MiXCR, one entry per CDR3 protein. None of the V and J calls come from the authors' own analysis; TCRdb made them. The sample carries some 96,000 distinct CDR3 sequences, about a tenth recorded once.

The rearrangement uses TRBV12-3 or TRBV12-4 and TRBJ2-2; no firm D call. The TCR sequence derives from a woman aged 40 to 50 with alopecia areata. Some clones in this sample may be carry-over from other donors' samples. The starting material was whole blood, obtained in connection with sensitization to the hapten diphenylcyclopropenone (DPC). The CDR3 DNA is TGTGCCAGCAGTGATTCGTGGGCGAACACCGGGGAGCTGTTTTTT. As protein: CASSDSWANTGELFF.